This TCR beta chain was identified during a study of T cell responses to AZD1222 COVID-19 vaccine. This clone has only a few counts. Its matching antigen is unknown. General study points: Spike as a whole was targeted by vaccine-associated CD4 TCRs, dominant at 160-218 and 743-854.

Assay: immunoSEQ multiplex PCR; the TCRdb copy retains only in-frame clones and omits some. The table records 130,000 or so clones, about 89% of them present only once. CDR3 length: 13 residues. Germline CDR1 MGHDK, CDR2 SYGVNS. The junction had 6 bases not matched to a gene; V was cut back by 6 bases and J by 5 bases. This sequence joins TRBV25-1 and TRBJ1-1; TRBD1 matches at 7 bases. The starting material was peripheral blood, obtained on day 0 of AZD1222 vaccination. This receptor was obtained from an adult in good health. The CDR3, as DNA: TGTGCCAGCAGGGGAGGGACAGCTACTGAAGCTTTCTTT. Translation gives CASRGGTATEAFF.